Included here is one T cell receptor beta chain sequence, with context. The antigen remains undetermined. The sample comes from a study of response to subunit inactivated influenza vaccine. Study-wide results and caveats: Authors suggested each seasonal influenza vaccination recruits few new T cells.

MiXCR, run by TCRdb on the RT-PCR reads, gives a single entry per CDR3 protein. The sample carries about 520,000 distinct CDR3 sequences, about 25% recorded once. Deletions cut 0 bases from V and 5 bases from J, with 17 bases between. Germline V gene lookup returns CDR1 DFQATT and CDR2 SNEGSKA (reference sequence). The CDR3 length is 17 residues. The source of this sequence is a man between 50 and 59 years old who received an inactivated influenza vaccine. Here the sequenced sample was CD4+ T cells sorted from PBMCs, taken around 5 days after vaccination. The V call is TRBV20-1, the J call TRBJ1-6; TRBD1 might be the D (5 bases). CDR3 nucleotides: TGCAGTGCTAGAGATCTCAAAGGAGGGGCAAATAATTCACCCCTCCACTTT. It specifies CSARDLKGGANNSPLHF.